This T cell receptor beta chain comes out of a study of identifying expanded T cells in peripheral blood. Collection occurred without any documented infections or immune events in donors. Trimming at V came to 6 bases and at J to 4 bases, leaving 4 bases not matched to a gene. Germline V gene sequence: CDR1 SQVTM, CDR2 ANQGSEA. The CDR3 consists of 13 residues. General observations from the study: Across healthy donors, higher total template counts meant significantly greater approximately 2-week count variance.

Method: immunoSEQ multiplex PCR; TCRdb's copy keeps in-frame clones and lacks some. The top ten hold 13% to 15% of the sample, which has roughly 100,000 clones, approximately 88% seen once. As regards this clone: Antigen unknown.

The chain joins TRBV29-1 to TRBJ2-7; TRBD1 agrees at 12 bases. The sequencing input was blood. The clonotype originates from a person aged 18 to 70 in good health. CDR3 in amino acids: CSVGQGALYEQYF. DNA for the CDR3: TGCAGCGTGGGACAGGGGGCCCTTTACGAGCAGTACTTC.